This T cell receptor (beta chain) was identified during a study of blood T cell repertoires in COVID-19. Study in general: There were acute and convalescent COVID-19 samples, and they came from the United States, Italy and Spain. PBMCs, B-cell-depleted T cells, or T cells were the source of the cDNA or gDNA that made up the material.

This CDR3 has 16 amino acids. With V trimmed by 0 bases and J by 8 bases, 9 bases remained unmatched. CDR1 is LGHNA and CDR2 is YSLEER in the germline V gene. Recruited during active infection, patients (from Seattle) were subsequently followed longitudinally. Original analysis: Amplification of reference gene primers provided the estimated nucleated cell counts. This table comes from immunoSEQ multiplex PCR, and its TCRdb copy is limited to in-frame clones, with some not included. The V and J calls and clone size are taken from that table; D and trimming were inferred from the DNA. The sample lists 170,000 or so clones, around nine tenths occurring once.

This chain connects TRBV4-3 to TRBJ2-1, with TRBD1 matching 8 bases. Sequenced: peripheral blood. The sequence was collected from an older woman with COVID-19, enrolled during active disease. CDR3 region: CASSQEAGGVADEQFF. Here the CDR3 DNA reads TGCGCCAGCAGCCAAGAGGCAGGGGGCGTCGCCGATGAGCAGTTCTTC.